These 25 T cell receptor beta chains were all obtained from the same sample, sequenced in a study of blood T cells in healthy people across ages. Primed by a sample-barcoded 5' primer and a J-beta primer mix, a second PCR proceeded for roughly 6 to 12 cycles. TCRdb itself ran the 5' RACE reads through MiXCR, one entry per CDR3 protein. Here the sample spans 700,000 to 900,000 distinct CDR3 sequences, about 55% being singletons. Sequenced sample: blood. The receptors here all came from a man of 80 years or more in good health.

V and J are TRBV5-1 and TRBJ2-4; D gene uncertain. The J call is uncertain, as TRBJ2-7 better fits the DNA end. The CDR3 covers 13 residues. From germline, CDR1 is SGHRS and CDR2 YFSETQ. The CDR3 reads CASSLGVRNEQYF. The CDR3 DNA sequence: TGCGCCAGCAGCCTTGGCGTGCGCAACGAGCAGTACTTC.

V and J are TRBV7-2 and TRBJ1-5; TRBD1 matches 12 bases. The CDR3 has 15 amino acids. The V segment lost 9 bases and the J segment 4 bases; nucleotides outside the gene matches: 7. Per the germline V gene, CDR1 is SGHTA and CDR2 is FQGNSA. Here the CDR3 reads CASTRDRGPNQPQHF. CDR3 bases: TGTGCCAGTACCCGGGACAGGGGGCCAAATCAGCCCCAGCATTTT.

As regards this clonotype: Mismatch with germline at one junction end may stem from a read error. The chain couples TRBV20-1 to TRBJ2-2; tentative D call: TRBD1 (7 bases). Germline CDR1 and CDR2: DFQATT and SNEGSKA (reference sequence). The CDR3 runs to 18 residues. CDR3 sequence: CSARGDSRGPGGTGGLFF. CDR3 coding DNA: TGCAGTGCTAGAGGGGACAGCAGGGGACCCGGGGGCACCGGGGGGCTGTTTTTT.

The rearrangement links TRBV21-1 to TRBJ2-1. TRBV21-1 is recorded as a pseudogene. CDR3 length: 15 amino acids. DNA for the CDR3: TGTGCCAGCAGCCCTGGGCTACAAGCATACAATGAGCAGTTCTTC. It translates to CASSPGLQAYNEQFF.

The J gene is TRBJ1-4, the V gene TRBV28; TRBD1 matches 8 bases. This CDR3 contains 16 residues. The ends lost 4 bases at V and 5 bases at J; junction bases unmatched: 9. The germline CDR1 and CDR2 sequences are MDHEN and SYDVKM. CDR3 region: CASSSQGAGENEKLFF. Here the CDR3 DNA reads TGTGCCAGCAGTTCCCAGGGGGCAGGGGAAAATGAAAAACTGTTTTTT.

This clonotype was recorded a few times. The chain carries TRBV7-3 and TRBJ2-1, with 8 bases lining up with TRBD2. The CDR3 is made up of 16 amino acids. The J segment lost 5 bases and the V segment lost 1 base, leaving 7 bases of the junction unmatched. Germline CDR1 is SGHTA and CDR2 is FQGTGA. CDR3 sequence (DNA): TGTGCCAGCAGCTTAATGGGGTTAGCGGGGAACAATGAGCAGTTCTTC. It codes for CASSLMGLAGNNEQFF.

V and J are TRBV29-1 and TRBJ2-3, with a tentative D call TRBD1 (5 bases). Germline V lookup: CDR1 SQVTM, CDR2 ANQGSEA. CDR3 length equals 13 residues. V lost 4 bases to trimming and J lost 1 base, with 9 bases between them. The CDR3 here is CSVVRARTDTQYF. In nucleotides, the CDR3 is TGCAGCGTTGTCAGGGCTCGCACAGATACGCAGTATTTT.

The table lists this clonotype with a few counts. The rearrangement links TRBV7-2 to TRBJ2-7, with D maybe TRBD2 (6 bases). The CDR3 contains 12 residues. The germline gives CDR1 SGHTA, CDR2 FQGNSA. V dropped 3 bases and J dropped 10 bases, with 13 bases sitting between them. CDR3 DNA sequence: TGTGCCAGCAGCTTTACTACCGGGAGCCAGTACTTC. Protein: CASSFTTGSQYF.

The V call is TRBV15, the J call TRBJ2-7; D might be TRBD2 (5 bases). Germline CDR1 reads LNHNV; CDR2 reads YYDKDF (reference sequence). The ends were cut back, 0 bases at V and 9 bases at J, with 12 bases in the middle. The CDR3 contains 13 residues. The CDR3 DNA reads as TGTGCCACCAGCAGAGATCGGGGTGTCGGGCAGTACTTC. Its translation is CATSRDRGVGQYF.

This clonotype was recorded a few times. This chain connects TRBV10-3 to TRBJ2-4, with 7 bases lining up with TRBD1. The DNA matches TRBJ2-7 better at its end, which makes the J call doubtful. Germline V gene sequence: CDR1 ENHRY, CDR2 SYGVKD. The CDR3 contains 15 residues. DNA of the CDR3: TGTGCCATCAGTGAGTCAAGGGGGCCCCTCCTCGAGCAGTACTTC. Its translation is CAISESRGPLLEQYF.

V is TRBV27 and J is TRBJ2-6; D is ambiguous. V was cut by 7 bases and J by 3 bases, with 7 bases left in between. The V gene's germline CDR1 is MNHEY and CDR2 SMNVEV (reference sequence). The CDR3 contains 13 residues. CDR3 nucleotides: TGTGCCAGCAAATCCTTTGGGGCCAACGTCCTGACTTTC. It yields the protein CASKSFGANVLTF.

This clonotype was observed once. DNA of the CDR3: TGTGCCAGCAGCGTATCAGTTAAGGGGGAGACCCAGTACTTC. Translation: CASSVSVKGETQYF. This chain connects TRBV9 to TRBJ2-5; TRBD1 is a possible D gene (5 bases). The CDR3 runs 14 residues. Per germline, CDR1 SGDLS and CDR2 YYNGEE. The germline V and J ends were trimmed by 1 base and 5 bases, with 12 bases remaining between them.

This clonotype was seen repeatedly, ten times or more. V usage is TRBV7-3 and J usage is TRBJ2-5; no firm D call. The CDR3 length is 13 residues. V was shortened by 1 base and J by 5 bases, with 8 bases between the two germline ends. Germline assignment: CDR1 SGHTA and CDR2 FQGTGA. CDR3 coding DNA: TGTGCCAGCAGCTTAAGTCTGGGGGAGACCCAGTACTTC. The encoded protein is CASSLSLGETQYF.

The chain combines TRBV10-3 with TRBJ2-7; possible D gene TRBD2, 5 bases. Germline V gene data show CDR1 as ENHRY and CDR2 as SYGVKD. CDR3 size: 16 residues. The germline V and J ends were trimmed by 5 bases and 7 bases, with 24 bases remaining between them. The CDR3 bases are TGTGCCATCAGTACCGGACCGGGCTCGGGGAACAATGAGCAGTACTTC. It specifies CAISTGPGSGNNEQYF.

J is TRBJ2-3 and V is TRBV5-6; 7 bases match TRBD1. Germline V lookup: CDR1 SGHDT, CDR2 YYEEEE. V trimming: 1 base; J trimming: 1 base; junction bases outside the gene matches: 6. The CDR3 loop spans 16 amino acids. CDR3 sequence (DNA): TGTGCCAGCAGCTTGAAGGGGGCCGCGGGCACAGATACGCAGTATTTT. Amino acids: CASSLKGAAGTDTQYF.

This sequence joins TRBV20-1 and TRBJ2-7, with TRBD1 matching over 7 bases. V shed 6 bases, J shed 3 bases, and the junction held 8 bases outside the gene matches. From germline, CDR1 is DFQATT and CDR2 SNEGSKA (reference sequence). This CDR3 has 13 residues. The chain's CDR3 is CSAERDSLYEQYF. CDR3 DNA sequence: TGCAGTGCGGAAAGGGACAGCCTCTACGAGCAGTACTTC.

DNA of the CDR3: TGTGCCAGCAGCCCGACAGGCCAGGGTGCTAGGGAGCACAGAGACGCGTATTTT. It yields the protein CASSPTGQGAREHRDAYF. The chain has TRBV13 and TRBJ2-3; TRBD1 might be the D (6 bases). V was cut by 5 bases and J by 14 bases, with 35 bases left in between. This CDR3 has 18 residues. In germline, CDR1 is PRHDT, CDR2 FYEKMQ (reference sequence).

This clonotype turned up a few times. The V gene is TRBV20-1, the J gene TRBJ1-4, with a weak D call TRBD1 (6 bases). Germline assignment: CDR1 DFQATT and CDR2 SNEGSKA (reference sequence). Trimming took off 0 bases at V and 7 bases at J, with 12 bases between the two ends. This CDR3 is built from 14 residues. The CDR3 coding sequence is TGCAGTGCTAGAGAAGGGGGGGTAGGTGAAAAACTGTTTTTT. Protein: CSAREGGVGEKLFF.

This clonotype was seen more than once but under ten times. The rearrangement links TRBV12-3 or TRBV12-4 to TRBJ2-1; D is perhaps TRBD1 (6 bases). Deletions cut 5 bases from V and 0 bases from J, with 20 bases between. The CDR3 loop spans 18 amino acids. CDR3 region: CASSLRSTGTGSYNEQFF. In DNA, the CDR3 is TGTGCCAGCAGTCTCCGGTCCACAGGGACGGGCTCCTACAATGAGCAGTTCTTC.

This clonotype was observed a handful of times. CDR3 coding DNA: TGTGCCAGCAGCTTACGGGAGGGCCGGGATGAGCAGTTCTTC. Amino acid sequence: CASSLREGRDEQFF. J is TRBJ2-1 and V is TRBV7-3; 8 bases are a match to TRBD2. The trim removed 2 bases at V and 8 bases at J, leaving 5 bases unmatched. Looked up from germline, CDR1 is SGHTA and CDR2 is FQGTGA. The CDR3 runs to 14 residues.

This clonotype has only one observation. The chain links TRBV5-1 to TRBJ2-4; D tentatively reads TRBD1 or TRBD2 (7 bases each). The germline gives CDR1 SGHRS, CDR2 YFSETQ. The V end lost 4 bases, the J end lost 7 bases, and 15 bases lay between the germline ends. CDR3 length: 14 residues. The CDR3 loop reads CASSQWEGANIQYF. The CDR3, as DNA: TGCGCCAGCAGCCAATGGGAGGGGGCTAACATTCAGTACTTC. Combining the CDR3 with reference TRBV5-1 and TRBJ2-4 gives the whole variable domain KAGVTQTPRYLIKTRGQQVTLSCSPISGHRSVSWYQQTPGQGLQFLFEYFSETQRNKGNFPGRFSGRQFSNSRSEMNVSTLELGDSALYLCASSQWEGANIQYFGAGTRLSVL.

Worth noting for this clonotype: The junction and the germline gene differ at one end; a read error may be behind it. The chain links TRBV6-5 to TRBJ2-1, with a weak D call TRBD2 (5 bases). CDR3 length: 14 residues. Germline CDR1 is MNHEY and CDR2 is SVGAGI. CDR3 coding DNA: TGTACCAGCAGTTATCGAGGTAGCGCGAATGAGCAGTTCTTC. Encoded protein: CTSSYRGSANEQFF.

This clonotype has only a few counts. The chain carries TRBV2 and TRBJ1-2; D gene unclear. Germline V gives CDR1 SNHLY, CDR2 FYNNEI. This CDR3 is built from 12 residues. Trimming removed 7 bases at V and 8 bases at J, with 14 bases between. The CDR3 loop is CASTSVERGYTF. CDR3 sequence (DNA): TGTGCCAGCACCTCGGTGGAGAGGGGCTACACCTTC.

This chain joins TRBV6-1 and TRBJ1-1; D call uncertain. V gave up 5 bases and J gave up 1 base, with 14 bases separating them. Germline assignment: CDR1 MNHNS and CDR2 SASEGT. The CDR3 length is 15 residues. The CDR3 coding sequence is TGTGCCAGCAGTATTGATGGGGAGGCGAACACTGAAGCTTTCTTT. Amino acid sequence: CASSIDGEANTEAFF.

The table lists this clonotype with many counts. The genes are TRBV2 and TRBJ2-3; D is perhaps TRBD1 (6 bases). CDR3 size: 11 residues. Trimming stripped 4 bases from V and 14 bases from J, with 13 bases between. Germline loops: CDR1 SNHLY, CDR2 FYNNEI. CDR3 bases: TGTGCCAGCAGTGTGGACAGATACGCGTATTTT. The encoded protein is CASSVDRYAYF.